This TCR beta chain was captured in a study of control samples from healthy donors and cancer patients. The data were produced by immunoSEQ multiplex PCR, yet TCRdb's version contains in-frame clones alone and is incomplete. The sample has about 90,000 clones; 85% to 95% are singletons. Trimming took 1 base from V and 4 from J, leaving 4 bases between them. The germline V gene has CDR1 SEHNR and CDR2 FQNEAQ (reference sequence). The CDR3 is 13 residues long. In this sample, this clone turned up a few times. Sequencing input: blood. V and J are TRBV7-9 and TRBJ1-4; D not certain. This TCR came from a woman aged 25 to 39 in good health. The DNA of the CDR3 is TGTGCCAGCAGCTTAGACCTTAATGAAAAACTGTTTTTT. Its protein product is CASSLDLNEKLFF.